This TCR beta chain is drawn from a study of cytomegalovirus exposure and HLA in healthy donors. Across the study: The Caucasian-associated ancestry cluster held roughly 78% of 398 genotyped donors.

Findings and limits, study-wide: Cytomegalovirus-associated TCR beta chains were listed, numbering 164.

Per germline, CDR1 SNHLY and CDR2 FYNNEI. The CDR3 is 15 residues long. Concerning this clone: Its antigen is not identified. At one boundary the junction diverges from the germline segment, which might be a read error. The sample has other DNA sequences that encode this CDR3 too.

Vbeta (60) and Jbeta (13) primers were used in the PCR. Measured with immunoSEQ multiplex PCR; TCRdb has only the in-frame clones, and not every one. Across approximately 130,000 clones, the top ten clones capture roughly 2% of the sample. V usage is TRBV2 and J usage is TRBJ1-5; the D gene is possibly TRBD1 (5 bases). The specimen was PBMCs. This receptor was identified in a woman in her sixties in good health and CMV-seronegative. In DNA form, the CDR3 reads TGTGCCTCCACATTTACAGGTTTTGGCAATCAACCCCAGCATTTT. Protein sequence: CASTFTGFGNQPQHF.